The 16 T cell receptor beta chains presented below share a single source sample, sequenced in a study of type 1 and type 2 diabetes patients. Genomic DNA was the PCR template. Multiplex PCR with 30 forward and 13 reverse primers amplified the TCR beta CDR3. TCRdb recomputed calls from the multiplex PCR reads with MiXCR, one row per CDR3 protein. The sample records a few hundred thousand distinct CDR3 sequences, around 50% being singletons. Sample: peripheral blood mononuclear cells (PBMCs). The origin of the receptors is a man aged 18 to 29 with type 2 diabetes.

The rearrangement links TRBV12-3 or TRBV12-4 to TRBJ2-2; D uncertain. V was shortened by 8 bases and J by 4 bases, with 11 bases between the two germline ends. This CDR3 is 13 amino acids long. The CDR3 sequence is CASDHFFTGELFF. The CDR3 nucleotides are TGTGCCAGCGATCACTTTTTCACCGGGGAGCTGTTTTTT.

V gene TRBV7-2 combines with J gene TRBJ2-7; 11 bases align to TRBD1. Germline loops: CDR1 SGHTA, CDR2 FQGNSA. With 5 bases clipped from V and 1 base from J, the junction kept 7 bases outside the gene matches. The CDR3 totals 16 residues. CDR3 protein: CASSPRGQGASYEQYF. CDR3 coding DNA: TGTGCCAGCAGCCCCCGTGGACAGGGGGCTTCCTACGAGCAGTACTTC.

The J gene is TRBJ2-2, the V gene TRBV6-2 or TRBV6-3, with TRBD1 identical over 11 bases. The junction had 4 bases not matched to a gene; V was cut back by 4 bases and J by 6 bases. CDR1 MNHEY and CDR2 SVGEGT come from the germline V gene. The CDR3 is made up of 15 amino acids. The CDR3 loop reads CASSWTGGISGELFF. The CDR3, as DNA: TGTGCCAGCAGTTGGACAGGGGGCATATCCGGGGAGCTGTTTTTT.

The rearrangement joins TRBV10-3 to TRBJ2-7; 11 bases fit TRBD2. V trimming: 10 bases; J trimming: 4 bases; junction bases outside the gene matches: 9. Germline lookup yields CDR1 ENHRY and CDR2 SYGVKD. The CDR3 runs 14 residues. The CDR3 sequence: CATTGTSGDYEQYF. The CDR3 DNA is TGTGCCACAACCGGGACTAGCGGTGATTACGAGCAGTACTTC.

For this clonotype: The junction departs from the called germline gene at one end, perhaps through a read error. The V gene is TRBV12-3 or TRBV12-4, the J gene TRBJ2-6; D is possibly TRBD1 (6 bases). This CDR3 spans 14 amino acids. CDR3 region: CASMKGGGANVLTF. CDR3 DNA: TGTGCCAGTATGAAAGGGGGTGGGGCCAACGTCCTGACCTTC.

The V and J genes are TRBV9 and TRBJ2-7; 14 nucleotides line up with TRBD2. J gave up 6 bases and V 3 bases, and 2 bases lay outside the gene matches. Germline loops: CDR1 SGDLS, CDR2 YYNGEE. The CDR3 is made up of 14 amino acids. CDR3 protein: CASSATSGGVEQYF. The CDR3 DNA follows: TGTGCCAGCAGCGCGACTAGCGGGGGGGTCGAGCAGTACTTC. The whole variable domain, remainder taken from reference TRBV9 and TRBJ2-7, is DSGVTQTPKHLITATGQRVTLRCSPRSGDLSVYWYQQSLDQGLQFLIQYYNGEERAKGNILERFSAQQFPDLHSELNLSSLELGDSALYFCASSATSGGVEQYFGPGTRLTVT.

V is TRBV6-5 and J is TRBJ1-2; D gene uncertain. Germline-derived CDR1 and CDR2 are MNHEY and SVGAGI. CDR3 length: 16 amino acids. Trimming took off 2 bases at V and 0 bases at J, with 13 bases between the two ends. The CDR3 loop reads CASSYGRTPSNYGYTF. In DNA, the CDR3 is TGTGCCAGCAGTTACGGCAGGACGCCTTCTAACTATGGCTACACCTTC.

The table lists this clonotype with a few counts. The rearrangement uses TRBV19 and TRBJ1-1; maybe TRBD1 (5 bases). The CDR3 contains 16 residues. The V gene lost 6 bases and the J gene lost 0 bases, with 17 bases spanning the gap. Germline values: CDR1 LNHDA, CDR2 SQIVND (reference sequence). CDR3: CASRSPQGFMNTEAFF. The CDR3 DNA follows: TGTGCCAGTAGGTCCCCCCAGGGCTTTATGAACACTGAAGCTTTCTTT.

This chain connects TRBV2 to TRBJ2-7, with 12 bases aligning to TRBD1. The CDR3 contains 15 residues. The junction had 10 bases not matched to a gene; V was cut back by 6 bases and J by 7 bases. Germline CDR1 SNHLY, CDR2 FYNNEI. CDR3 in DNA: TGTGCCAGCAGCCCGCCGGGACAGGGGGCAGGGGAGCAGTACTTC. Translated, it gives CASSPPGQGAGEQYF. Full variable domain (remainder filled in from reference TRBV2 and TRBJ2-7): EPEVTQTPSHQVTQMGQEVILRCVPISNHLYFYWYRQILGQKVEFLVSFYNNEISEKSEIFDDQFSVERPDGSNFTLKIRSTKLEDSAMYFCASSPPGQGAGEQYFGPGTRLTVT.

DNA for the CDR3: TGTGCCAGCAGCTTACAAAACGCGAACACCGGGGAGCTGTTTTTT. Protein sequence: CASSLQNANTGELFF. The chain couples TRBV7-3 to TRBJ2-2; no reliable D call. This CDR3 spans 15 amino acids. The V gene's germline CDR1 is SGHTA and CDR2 FQGTGA. Trimming took 2 bases from V and 0 from J, leaving 7 bases between them.

The chain couples TRBV5-1 to TRBJ2-4, with 9 bases that match TRBD1. The V gene end was trimmed by 7 bases and the J gene end by 9 bases; junction bases not matched to a gene: 8. The CDR3 has 13 amino acids. The germline gives CDR1 SGHRS, CDR2 YFSETQ. CDR3 amino acids: CASRDREEGIQYF. CDR3 coding DNA: TGCGCCAGCCGGGACAGGGAGGAAGGCATTCAGTACTTC.

The chain joins TRBV20-1 to TRBJ1-2; D gene unclear. CDR1 DFQATT and CDR2 SNEGSKA come from the germline V gene (reference sequence). The ends were cut back, 6 bases at V and 4 bases at J, with 9 bases in the middle. The CDR3 runs 11 residues. The CDR3 here is CSAHQTYGYTF. The CDR3 nucleotides are TGCAGTGCGCACCAGACCTATGGCTACACCTTC.

The V call is TRBV27, the J call TRBJ2-5; 7 bases align to TRBD1. Germline V gene sequence: CDR1 MNHEY, CDR2 SMNVEV (reference sequence). J gave up 4 bases and V 3 bases, and 8 bases lay outside the gene matches. The CDR3 has 15 residues. CDR3 nucleotides: TGTGCCAGCAGTTTTCGACAGGGCTGGTCAGAGACCCAGTACTTC. This sequence encodes CASSFRQGWSETQYF.

The genes are TRBV7-3 and TRBJ2-7, with D possibly TRBD2 on 6 matching bases. The DNA matches TRBJ2-5 better at its end, which makes the J call doubtful. Germline values: CDR1 SGHTA, CDR2 FQGTGA. The CDR3 runs 14 residues. CDR3 in DNA: TGTGCCAGCAGCTTAGGACTACCCCCGGAGACCCAGTACTTC. It encodes CASSLGLPPETQYF.

Note on this clonotype: A much bigger clone sits one base away, suggesting this may be a read error. J is TRBJ2-7 and V is TRBV6-1; tentatively, D is TRBD1 (5 bases). The CDR3 covers 14 residues. The germline V and J ends were trimmed by 10 bases and 5 bases, with 21 bases remaining between them. Germline V gene lookup returns CDR1 MNHNS and CDR2 SASEGT. CDR3 amino acids: CAISADDSRDEQYF. The CDR3 nucleotides read TGTGCCATCAGCGCTGACGACAGTCGGGACGAGCAGTACTTC.

The genes are TRBV4-1 and TRBJ2-5, with 9 bases lining up with TRBD1. The J call may not be correct, given that the DNA end is closer to TRBJ2-7. This CDR3 is built from 15 residues. CDR1 is MGHRA, CDR2 YSYEKL, per germline. CDR3 sequence: CASSQTDRGFYEQYF. Written as DNA, the CDR3 is TGCGCCAGCAGCCAGACTGACAGGGGGTTCTACGAGCAGTACTTC.